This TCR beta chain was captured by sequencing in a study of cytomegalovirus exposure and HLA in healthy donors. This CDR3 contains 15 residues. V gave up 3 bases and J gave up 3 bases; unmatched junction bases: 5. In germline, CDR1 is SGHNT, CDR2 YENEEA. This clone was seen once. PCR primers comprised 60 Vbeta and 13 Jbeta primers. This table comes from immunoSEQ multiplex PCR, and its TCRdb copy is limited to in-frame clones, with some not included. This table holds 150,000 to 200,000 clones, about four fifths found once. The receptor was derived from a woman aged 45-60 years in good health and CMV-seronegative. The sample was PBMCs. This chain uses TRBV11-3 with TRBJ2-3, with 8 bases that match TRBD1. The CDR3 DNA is TGTGCCAGCAGCTTGAGACAGGGGCAGACAGATACGCAGTATTTT. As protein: CASSLRQGQTDTQYF.